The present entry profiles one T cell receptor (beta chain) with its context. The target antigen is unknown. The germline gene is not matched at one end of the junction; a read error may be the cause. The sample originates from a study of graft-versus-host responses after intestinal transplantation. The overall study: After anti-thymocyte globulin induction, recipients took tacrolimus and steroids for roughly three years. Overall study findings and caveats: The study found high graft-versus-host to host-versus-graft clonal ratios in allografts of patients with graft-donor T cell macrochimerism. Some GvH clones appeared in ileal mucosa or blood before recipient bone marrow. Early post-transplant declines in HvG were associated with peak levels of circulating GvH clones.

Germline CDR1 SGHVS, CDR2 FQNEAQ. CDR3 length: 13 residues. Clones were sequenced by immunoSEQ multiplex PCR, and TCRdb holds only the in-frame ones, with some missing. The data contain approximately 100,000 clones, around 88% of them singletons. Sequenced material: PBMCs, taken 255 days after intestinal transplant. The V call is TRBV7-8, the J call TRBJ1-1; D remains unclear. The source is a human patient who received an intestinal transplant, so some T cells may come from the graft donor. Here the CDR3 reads CASTLAVMTEAFF. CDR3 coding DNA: TGTGCCAGCACCTTAGCAGTGATGACTGAAGCTTTCTTT.